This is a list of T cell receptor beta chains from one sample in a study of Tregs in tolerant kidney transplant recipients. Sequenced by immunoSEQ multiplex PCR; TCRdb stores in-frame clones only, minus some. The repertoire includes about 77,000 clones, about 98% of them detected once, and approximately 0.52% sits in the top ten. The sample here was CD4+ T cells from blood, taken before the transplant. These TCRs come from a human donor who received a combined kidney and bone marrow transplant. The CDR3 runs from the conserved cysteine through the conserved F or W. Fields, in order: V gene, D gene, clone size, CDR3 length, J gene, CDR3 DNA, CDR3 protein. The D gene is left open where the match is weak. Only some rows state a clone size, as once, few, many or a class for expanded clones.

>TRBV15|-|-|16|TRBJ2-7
TGTGCCACCAGCAGAATACAGGGAATGAACTCCTACGAGCAGTACTTC
CATSRIQGMNSYEQYF
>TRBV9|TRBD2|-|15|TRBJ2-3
TGTGCCAGCAGCGTACTAGCGGGGGCCACAGATACGCAGTATTTT
CASSVLAGATDTQYF
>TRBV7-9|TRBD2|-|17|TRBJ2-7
TGTGCCAGCAGCTTAGGTGGGACTAGCGGGGGCTCCTACGAGCAGTACTTC
CASSLGGTSGGSYEQYF
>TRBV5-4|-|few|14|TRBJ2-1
TGTGCCAGCAGCACGACTAAAGGGAGCGATGAGCAGTTCTTC
CASSTTKGSDEQFF
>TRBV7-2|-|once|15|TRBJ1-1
TGTGCCAGCAGCTTAGAAAAGACATTGAACACTGAAGCTTTCTTT
CASSLEKTLNTEAFF
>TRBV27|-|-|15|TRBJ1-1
TGTGCCAGCAGTCAGGGTCCCGTTGGGGGGACTGAAGCTTTCTTT
CASSQGPVGGTEAFF
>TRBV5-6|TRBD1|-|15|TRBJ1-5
TGTGCCAGCAGCCTTGGGACAGGGCTAGGGCAGCCCCAGCATTTT
CASSLGTGLGQPQHF
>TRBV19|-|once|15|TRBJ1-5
TGTGCCAGTAGTATAAGAGGCGGTAGCAATCAGCCCCAGCATTTT
CASSIRGGSNQPQHF
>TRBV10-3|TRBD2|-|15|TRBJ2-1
TGTGCCATCAGTGAGTCGGGCGGGAGGGCGTTTTCGCAGTTCTTC
CAISESGGRAFSQFF
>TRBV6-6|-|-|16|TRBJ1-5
TGTGCCAGCAGTTACTCGACGGACTATAGCAATCAGCCCCAGCATTTT
CASSYSTDYSNQPQHF
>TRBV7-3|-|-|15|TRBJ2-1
TGTGCCAGCAGCTTAGGATCCGGGAACTACAATGAGCAGTTCTTC
CASSLGSGNYNEQFF
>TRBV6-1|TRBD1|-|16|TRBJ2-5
TGTGCCAGCAGTGAAGATGGGACAGGGGTTTTTGAGACCCAGTACTTC
CASSEDGTGVFETQYF
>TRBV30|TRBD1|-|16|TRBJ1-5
TGTGCCTGGAGCATTAACAGGGGGCTGAGCAATCAGCCCCAGCATTTT
CAWSINRGLSNQPQHF
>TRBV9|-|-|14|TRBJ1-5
TGTGCCAGCAGCGTAGCCCAGAGCAATCAGCCCCAGCATTTT
CASSVAQSNQPQHF
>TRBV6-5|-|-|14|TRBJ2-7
TGTGCCAGCAGACGGGACTTCTCCTCCTACGAGCAGTACTTC
CASRRDFSSYEQYF
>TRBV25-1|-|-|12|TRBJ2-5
TGTGCCAGCAGGGACAACCTAGAGACCCAGTACTTC
CASRDNLETQYF
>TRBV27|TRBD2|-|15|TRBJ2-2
TGTGCCAGCAGAGGACTAGCGCGAGAGACCGGGGAGCTGTTTTTT
CASRGLARETGELFF
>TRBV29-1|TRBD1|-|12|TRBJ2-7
TGCAGCGTGGGACAGGCCTCCTACGAGCAGTACTTC
CSVGQASYEQYF
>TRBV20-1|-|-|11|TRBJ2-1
TGCAGTGCTAGCAACTCCAATGAGCAGTTCTTC
CSASNSNEQFF
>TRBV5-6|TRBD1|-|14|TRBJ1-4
TGTGCCAGCAGTCGGACAGGGGTGGGTGAAAAACTGTTTTTT
CASSRTGVGEKLFF
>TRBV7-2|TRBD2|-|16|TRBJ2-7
TGTGCCAGCAGCCAGGGAGGAGCGGGGGTGGCATACGAGCAGTACTTC
CASSQGGAGVAYEQYF